These 21 T cell receptor beta chains were all obtained from the same sample, sequenced in a study of blood T cell repertoires in COVID-19. Profiling relied on immunoSEQ multiplex PCR, and the TCRdb table lists in-frame clones only, not all of them. The repertoire holds approximately 91,000 clones, with 70% to 90% as singletons. What was sequenced was peripheral blood. The receptors come from a man aged 65 to 85 with acute or convalescent COVID-19.

The chain couples TRBV3-1 (or the pseudogene TRBV3-2) to TRBJ1-6; TRBD1 aligns across 10 bases. The V segment lost 1 base and the J segment 10 bases; nucleotides outside the gene matches: 4. This CDR3 comprises 15 residues. Germline CDR1 and CDR2: LGHDT and YNNKEL (reference sequence). The CDR3 here is CASSQGQGAGSPLHF. In nucleotides, the CDR3 is TGTGCCAGCAGCCAAGGACAGGGGGCAGGGTCACCCCTCCACTTT.

The V gene is TRBV7-9, the J gene TRBJ2-3, with D possibly being TRBD2 (6 bases). Per germline, CDR1 SEHNR and CDR2 FQNEAQ (reference sequence). V was shortened by 0 bases and J by 5 bases, with 12 bases between the two germline ends. The CDR3 has 15 amino acids. CDR3 coding DNA: TGTGCCAGCAGCTTAGCAGGGGTCGGGGGAGATACGCAGTATTTT. Amino acids: CASSLAGVGGDTQYF.

This chain uses TRBV5-1 with TRBJ1-6; tentatively, D is TRBD1 (5 bases). Germline V lookup: CDR1 SGHRS, CDR2 YFSETQ. This CDR3 spans 16 amino acids. Trimming left V 0 bases short and J 8 bases short, with 15 bases between. CDR3 coding DNA: TGCGCCAGCAGCTTGGAAGCAGACGACAGAGATTCACCCCTCCACTTT. Its protein product is CASSLEADDRDSPLHF.

V usage is TRBV10-3 and J usage is TRBJ2-7; 9 nucleotides line up with TRBD1. CDR1 and CDR2 (germline): ENHRY, SYGVKD. This CDR3 is 13 amino acids long. J lost 6 bases, V lost 8 bases, and 8 bases had no gene match. Here the CDR3 DNA reads TGTGCCATCCGTCGGACAGGGGAGGGCGAGCAGTACGTC. As protein: CAIRRTGEGEQYV.

This rearrangement joins TRBV28 to TRBJ1-2, with D possibly being TRBD1 (5 bases). V dropped 3 bases and J dropped 7 bases, with 15 bases sitting between them. There are 14 residues in the CDR3. Germline V gene lookup returns CDR1 MDHEN and CDR2 SYDVKM. CDR3 sequence reads: CASSFRARTFGYTF. The CDR3 DNA reads as TGTGCCAGCAGTTTCAGGGCGCGAACTTTTGGCTACACCTTC.

This chain joins TRBV28 and TRBJ1-5; tentatively, D is TRBD1 (5 bases). The germline CDR1 and CDR2 sequences are MDHEN and SYDVKM. Trimming left V 8 bases short and J 1 base short, with 15 bases between. The CDR3 length is 15 residues. The CDR3 DNA reads as TGTGCCAGCGGTCCTTTTCAGGGAAGCAATCAGCCCCAGCATTTT. This codes for CASGPFQGSNQPQHF.

The V and J genes are TRBV2 and TRBJ1-1; possibly TRBD1 for D (6 bases). The CDR3 extends over 12 amino acids. The V end was cut by 1 base, the J end by 7 bases, with 7 bases between. Germline assignment: CDR1 SNHLY and CDR2 FYNNEI. The CDR3 nucleotides are TGTGCCAGCAGTGAAGGGACAGTTGAAGCTTTCTTT. Translating it yields CASSEGTVEAFF.

The chain is built from TRBV20-1 and TRBJ2-3; 7 bases agree with TRBD1. Germline V gene lookup returns CDR1 DFQATT and CDR2 SNEGSKA (reference sequence). The length of the CDR3 is 15 residues. After removal of 3 bases from V and 0 bases from J, the junction contained 6 bases not matched to a gene. CDR3 sequence reads: CSASRGPSSTDTQYF. DNA for the CDR3: TGCAGTGCTAGTAGGGGGCCCTCTAGCACAGATACGCAGTATTTT.

V gene TRBV2 combines with J gene TRBJ2-2; D unresolved. V lost 4 bases, J lost 1 base, and 7 bases lay in between. In germline, CDR1 is SNHLY, CDR2 FYNNEI. The CDR3 sequence is 14 residues long. CDR3 sequence: CASSVSGNTGELFF. The DNA of the CDR3 is TGTGCCAGCAGTGTGTCAGGGAACACCGGGGAGCTGTTTTTT.

The genes are TRBV27 and TRBJ1-6; TRBD1 agrees at 8 bases. Germline CDR1 reads MNHEY; CDR2 reads SMNVEV (reference sequence). Trimming cost V 7 bases and J 10 bases; bases outside gene matches: 6. This CDR3 contains 13 residues. The CDR3 sequence is CASNGQGGSPLHF. In DNA form, the CDR3 reads TGTGCCAGCAACGGACAGGGAGGCTCACCCCTCCACTTT.

The chain is built from TRBV5-1 and TRBJ2-5, with 11 bases identical to TRBD2. The CDR3 totals 17 residues. Germline lookup yields CDR1 SGHRS and CDR2 YFSETQ. J lost 1 base, V lost 5 bases, and 10 bases had no gene match. The CDR3 sequence is CASSRRLAGGTQETQYF. Written as DNA, the CDR3 is TGCGCCAGCAGTAGGAGGCTAGCGGGGGGCACCCAAGAGACCCAGTACTTC. The full variable domain, its missing parts supplied by reference TRBV5-1 and TRBJ2-5, is KAGVTQTPRYLIKTRGQQVTLSCSPISGHRSVSWYQQTPGQGLQFLFEYFSETQRNKGNFPGRFSGRQFSNSRSEMNVSTLELGDSALYLCASSRRLAGGTQETQYFGPGTRLLVL.

This chain uses TRBV10-3 with TRBJ1-1; 8 bases match TRBD1. The J segment lost 11 bases and the V segment lost 3 bases, leaving 5 bases of the junction unmatched. This CDR3 spans 12 amino acids. Germline CDR1 ENHRY, CDR2 SYGVKD. The CDR3 here is CAISDNRGTAFF. CDR3 sequence (DNA): TGTGCCATCAGTGATAACAGGGGGACTGCTTTCTTT.

This chain joins TRBV6-5 and TRBJ1-4; D ambiguous. Looked up from germline, CDR1 is MNHEY and CDR2 is SVGAGI. This CDR3 comprises 14 residues. V dropped 11 bases and J dropped 0 bases, with 13 bases sitting between them. CDR3 sequence reads: CAAAPTATNEKLFF. In nucleotides, the CDR3 is TGTGCCGCCGCCCCTACAGCAACTAATGAAAAACTGTTTTTT.

A few counts support this clone. The CDR3 here is CASSKGQGGNTGELFF. CDR3 nucleotide sequence: TGCGCCAGCAGTAAAGGACAGGGGGGTAACACCGGGGAGCTGTTTTTT. This chain uses TRBV10-1 with TRBJ2-2, with TRBD1 matching over 10 bases. V lost 5 bases to trimming and J lost 2 bases; unmatched junction nucleotides: 5. In germline, CDR1 is WNHNN, CDR2 SYGVQD (reference sequence). The CDR3 length is 16 residues.

This chain connects TRBV18 to TRBJ2-7, with D tentatively TRBD2 (6 bases). V was shortened by 5 bases and J by 1 base, with 9 bases between the two germline ends. CDR3 length: 13 amino acids. CDR1 is KGHSH, CDR2 LQKENI, per germline. The CDR3 coding sequence is TGTGCCAGCTCATCGGGGAGGTCCTACGAGCAGTACGTC. Amino acids: CASSSGRSYEQYV.

In this sample, this clone turned up a few times. J is TRBJ1-6 and V is TRBV7-9; TRBD1 agrees at 11 bases. The CDR3 is 16 amino acids. Trimming removed 0 bases from V and 10 bases from J; junction bases left unmatched: 5. From germline, CDR1 is SEHNR and CDR2 FQNEAQ (reference sequence). The DNA for the CDR3 is TGTGCCAGCAGCTTAGCGCAAGGGACAGGGGGGTCACCCCTCCACTTT. It specifies CASSLAQGTGGSPLHF.

This clone was counted once. V gene TRBV6-5 combines with J gene TRBJ1-6; D is uncertain. The CDR3 covers 12 residues. The V gene's germline CDR1 is MNHEY and CDR2 SVGAGI. Deletions cut 7 bases from V and 10 bases from J, with 11 bases between. This chain's CDR3 is CASIAAGSPLHF. DNA for the CDR3: TGTGCCAGCATTGCTGCCGGGTCACCCCTCCACTTT.

V gene TRBV28 combines with J gene TRBJ1-3; the D is unclear. CDR3 length: 14 amino acids. Deletions cut 3 bases from V and 3 bases from J, with 9 bases between. Germline V gene lookup returns CDR1 MDHEN and CDR2 SYDVKM. CDR3 loop: CASSFRRIGNTIYF. The CDR3 bases are TGTGCCAGCAGTTTCCGGAGAATTGGAAACACCATATATTTT. The variable domain in full, with the rest retrieved from reference TRBV28 and TRBJ1-3, is DVKVTQSSRYLVKRTGEKVFLECVQDMDHENMFWYRQDPGLGLRLIYFSYDVKMKEKGDIPEGYSVSREKKERFSLILESASTNQTSMYLCASSFRRIGNTIYFGEGSWLTVV.

Concerning this clone itself: The DNA is left out, because the CDR3 cannot be placed on it with certainty; the CDR3 is given as TCRdb lists it. The CDR3 sequence: CASSFGSGGVSYEQYV. The chain links TRBV5-8 to TRBJ2-7; the table gives TRBD2 as D, unverified against the DNA. Ends included, the CDR3 has 16 residues. Germline-derived CDR1 and CDR2 are SGHTS and YDEGEE.

CDR3 coding DNA: TGCGCCAGCAGCCCCCGGACAGGGGGCACCAGTAACACCGGGGAGCTGTTTTTT. This encodes CASSPRTGGTSNTGELFF. The gene calls are TRBV5-1 and TRBJ2-2, with 11 bases aligning to TRBD1. The J segment lost 2 bases and the V segment lost 4 bases, leaving 10 bases of the junction unmatched. The CDR3 has 18 amino acids. CDR1 SGHRS and CDR2 YFSETQ come from the germline V gene.

This chain links TRBV6-6 with TRBJ1-6; 8 nucleotides line up with TRBD1. Germline V gene lookup returns CDR1 MNHNY and CDR2 SVGAGI (reference sequence). After removal of 4 bases from V and 7 bases from J, the junction contained 3 bases not matched to a gene. The CDR3 has 14 amino acids. The chain's CDR3 is CASSSDRVNSPLHF. The CDR3 DNA reads as TGTGCCAGCAGTTCGGACAGGGTGAATTCACCCCTCCACTTT.